This TCR beta chain was obtained from a study of blood T cell repertoires in COVID-19. Study-wide context: The origin of the acute and convalescent COVID-19 samples was the United States, Italy and Spain. The cDNA or gDNA used as material had been derived from T cells, B-cell-depleted T cells, or PBMCs.

Per the original methods: Estimation of nucleated cell counts relied on the amplification of reference gene primers. TCRdb's table, derived via immunoSEQ multiplex PCR, lists solely in-frame clones and lacks some. The D gene and trimming were derived from the DNA, and the V and J assignments and clone size from that table. This sample has 150,000 or so clones, with roughly 84% found just once. Germline CDR1 reads LGHNA; CDR2 reads YSLEER. The CDR3 runs to 16 residues. With 0 bases clipped from V and 2 bases from J, the junction kept 5 bases outside the gene matches. Ages ranged from about 18 to 89 years, with residence in 20 to 30 US areas.

This sequence was found in a woman aged 50 to 65 who had been exposed to COVID-19. V usage is TRBV4-3 and J usage is TRBJ2-7, with 9 positions matching TRBD2. The material sequenced was PBMCs or T cells enriched from blood (not recorded which). CDR3 coding DNA: TGCGCCAGCAGCCAAGAAGAAGGCGGGGGGGCCTACGAGCAGTACTTC. This codes for CASSQEEGGGAYEQYF.